This T cell receptor (beta chain) was recorded in a study of T cell responses to AZD1222 COVID-19 vaccine. Study at large: Both about-4-week and about-12-week second-dose recipients were combined.

This clone was detected once. The antigen is undetermined. Study findings and constraints: Clonal diversity was possibly underestimated, and the donors were mostly white British, with more females. There were vaccine-associated CD4 TCRs across spike, dominant at 160-218 and 743-854.

Sequencing was performed with immunoSEQ multiplex PCR; in TCRdb, only in-frame clones are kept and a portion is missing. The sample lists some 150,000 clones, around 90% occurring once. The germline V and J ends were trimmed by 1 base and 3 bases, with 10 bases remaining between them. This CDR3 is 14 amino acids long. CDR1 and CDR2 (germline): SGHRS, YFSETQ. The sequencing used peripheral blood, collected on day 0 of AZD1222 vaccination. This sequence originates from an adult in good health. The gene calls are TRBV5-1 and TRBJ2-5, with D perhaps given as TRBD1 or TRBD2 (5 bases each). The DNA of the CDR3 is TGCGCCAGCAGCTTGTTGGGGGTAAAAGAGACCCAGTACTTC. This encodes CASSLLGVKETQYF.